The subject of this entry is one T cell receptor beta chain. The authors' processing: By means of reference gene primer amplification, nucleated cell counts were estimated. The table came from immunoSEQ multiplex PCR; TCRdb's copy has only in-frame clones and leaves some out. The DNA was the basis for D and trimming; V, J and clone size are from that table. The sample consists of around 340,000 clones, around 88% of them appearing once. The CDR3 covers 14 residues. Trimming removed 0 bases at V and 3 bases at J, with 10 bases between. Germline V gene sequence: CDR1 SGDLS, CDR2 YYNGEE. This sample was taken from a study of blood T cell repertoires in COVID-19. About the study: Whether acute or convalescent, the COVID-19 samples came from the United States, Italy and Spain.

The chain links TRBV9 to TRBJ2-7; D might be TRBD2 (5 bases). The sequenced sample consisted of peripheral blood. The source is a man aged 25-40 years with active or convalescent COVID-19. CDR3 in DNA: TGTGCCAGCAGCGTAGAGATAGGGAGCTACGAGCAGTACTTC. It specifies CASSVEIGSYEQYF.